This record concerns one TCR beta chain sequence. Its cognate antigen is unknown. Unexposed donor CD4+ T cells date from about 2010-2018, before the COVID-19 pandemic. Isolation of CD4+ T cells took place after about 10 days in culture. The table came from immunoSEQ multiplex PCR; TCRdb's copy has only in-frame clones and leaves some out. There are 15,000 to 20,000 clones in the sample; over 70% occur only once, and about a fifth lies in the top ten. The CDR3 spans 14 residues. The ends were cut back, 4 bases at V and 4 bases at J, with 11 bases in the middle. Germline CDR1 MNHEY, CDR2 SVGAGI. The entry originates in a study of CD4 T cells in relation to SARS-CoV-2 and coronaviruses.

Sequencing used CD4+ T cells from PBMCs, cultured in vitro. The sequence was collected from a human donor in good health. The chain employs TRBV6-5 and TRBJ1-5; D remains unclear. The CDR3 region has the DNA TGTGCCAGCAGTTCGAACAGCGTGAATCAGCCCCAGCATTTT. Translating gives CASSSNSVNQPQHF.